The present T cell receptor (beta chain) was sequenced within a study of CD8 T cells in ankylosing spondylitis. This clonotype has ten or more counts. Its target is not known. Notes on the study in general: Clones linked to disease were reported to show significant enrichment in matched ankylosing spondylitis synovial fluid. Earlier authors reported some of these motif variants in reactive arthritis synovial fluid and blood.

Quantitative 5'-RACE with molecular barcodes generated TCR beta libraries. TCRdb re-called the 5' RACE reads with MiXCR, one entry per CDR3 protein. The sample has about 140,000 distinct CDR3 sequences, 7% to 8% seen once. The CDR3 has 13 residues. Germline loops: CDR1 KGHSH, CDR2 LQKENI. Trimming removed 6 bases from V and 6 bases from J; junction bases left unmatched: 5. V usage is TRBV18 and J usage is TRBJ1-2, with 9 bases matching TRBD1. Sequencing input: blood, either unsorted or a sorted T cell fraction (not recorded which). This TCR was sampled from a female donor with ankylosing spondylitis or in good health (not recorded which). The CDR3 loop is CASSPGQGDGYTF. The CDR3 bases are TGTGCCAGCTCCCCGGGACAGGGCGATGGCTACACCTTC.